Below are 9 T cell receptor beta chains sequenced from a single sample in a study of blood T cell repertoires in COVID-19. Only in-frame clones appear in the TCRdb table, and some are missing; sequencing was by immunoSEQ multiplex PCR. In the table there are about 59,000 clones, 75% to 95% of which are singletons. Sequenced sample: peripheral blood. The receptors were gathered from a human donor in a cohort sampled during active COVID-19.

The CDR3 DNA is TGCGCCAGCAGGGCAGGGGCCTACGAGCAGTACTTC. Its translation: CASRAGAYEQYF. The J gene is TRBJ2-7, the V gene TRBV5-1, with D possibly being TRBD1 (6 bases). This CDR3 spans 12 amino acids. Trimming stripped 5 bases from V and 2 bases from J, with 8 bases between. The germline gives CDR1 SGHRS, CDR2 YFSETQ. Full variable domain (rest looked up from reference TRBV5-1 and TRBJ2-7): KAGVTQTPRYLIKTRGQQVTLSCSPISGHRSVSWYQQTPGQGLQFLFEYFSETQRNKGNFPGRFSGRQFSNSRSEMNVSTLELGDSALYLCASRAGAYEQYFGPGTRLTVT.

CDR3 region: CASQRAPGSEKLFF. The CDR3 region has the DNA TGTGCCAGCCAAAGGGCGCCGGGGTCAGAAAAACTGTTTTTT. The chain joins TRBV2 to TRBJ1-4; unclear D gene. This CDR3 has 14 residues. Germline lookup yields CDR1 SNHLY and CDR2 FYNNEI. V lost 8 bases, J lost 8 bases, and 18 bases lay in between.

The CDR3 is CASSQTLSTDTQYF. CDR3 nucleotide sequence: TGTGCCAGCAGCCAGACACTTAGCACAGATACGCAGTATTTT. V usage is TRBV7-9 and J usage is TRBJ2-3; D remains ambiguous. V gave up 5 bases and J gave up 0 bases, with 9 bases separating them. The germline V gene has CDR1 SEHNR and CDR2 FQNEAQ (reference sequence). The CDR3 has 14 residues.

The chain recombines TRBV18 with TRBJ1-2; 10 positions agree with TRBD1. CDR1 is KGHSH and CDR2 is LQKENI in the germline V gene. With 3 bases clipped from V and 4 bases from J, the junction kept 11 bases outside the gene matches. This CDR3 contains 17 residues. The CDR3 DNA sequence: TGTGCCAGCTCACCGACCGGGACAGGGGTGTCTAGCTATGGCTACACCTTC. Its protein product is CASSPTGTGVSSYGYTF. Variable domain in full (rest from reference TRBV18 and TRBJ1-2): NAGVMQNPRHLVRRRGQEARLRCSPMKGHSHVYWYRQLPEEGLKFMVYLQKENIIDESGMPKERFSAEFPKEGPSILRIQQVVRGDSAAYFCASSPTGTGVSSYGYTFGSGTRLTVV.

V and J are TRBV27 and TRBJ2-7; no firm D call. The CDR3 is 14 amino acids. V dropped 2 bases and J dropped 4 bases, with 12 bases sitting between them. Germline CDR1 MNHEY, CDR2 SMNVEV (reference sequence). Here the CDR3 DNA reads TGTGCCAGCAGTTTAAAAGAGTCGCCTTACGAGCAGTACTTC. As protein: CASSLKESPYEQYF.

The rearrangement joins TRBV21-1 to TRBJ2-7; no check of the table's D call, TRBD1, against the DNA was made. TRBV21-1 is recorded as a pseudogene. The CDR3 is made up of 18 amino acids. CDR3 region: CASSRRGRGHLTDYEQYF. CDR3 bases: TGTGCCAGCAGCCGGAGGGGCAGGGGGCATTTAACCGACTACGAGCAGTACTTC.

This chain connects TRBV6-5 to TRBJ1-5, with TRBD1 as a possible D gene (6 bases). V lost 6 bases to trimming and J lost 0 bases, with 12 bases between them. Germline lookup yields CDR1 MNHEY and CDR2 SVGAGI. This CDR3 is 15 amino acids long. CDR3 region: CASRRTDDSNQPQHF. The CDR3 coding sequence is TGTGCCAGCAGGCGGACAGACGATAGCAATCAGCCCCAGCATTTT.

The gene calls are TRBV29-1 and TRBJ1-3; tentative D call: TRBD1 (5 bases). The V gene's germline CDR1 is SQVTM and CDR2 ANQGSEA. The length of the CDR3 is 14 residues. V was cut by 3 bases and J by 1 base, with 10 bases left in between. The CDR3 sequence: CSVDFGGSGNTIYF. The CDR3 DNA follows: TGCAGCGTTGACTTCGGGGGATCTGGAAACACCATATATTTT.

The J gene is TRBJ2-1, the V gene TRBV18, with 9 bases lining up with TRBD2. This CDR3 is 15 amino acids long. Germline-derived CDR1 and CDR2 are KGHSH and LQKENI. V was clipped by 3 bases and J by 7 bases; unmatched bases: 7. The chain's CDR3 is CASSPGLALINEQFF. The CDR3 DNA sequence: TGTGCCAGCTCACCGGGACTAGCATTAATAAATGAGCAGTTCTTC.